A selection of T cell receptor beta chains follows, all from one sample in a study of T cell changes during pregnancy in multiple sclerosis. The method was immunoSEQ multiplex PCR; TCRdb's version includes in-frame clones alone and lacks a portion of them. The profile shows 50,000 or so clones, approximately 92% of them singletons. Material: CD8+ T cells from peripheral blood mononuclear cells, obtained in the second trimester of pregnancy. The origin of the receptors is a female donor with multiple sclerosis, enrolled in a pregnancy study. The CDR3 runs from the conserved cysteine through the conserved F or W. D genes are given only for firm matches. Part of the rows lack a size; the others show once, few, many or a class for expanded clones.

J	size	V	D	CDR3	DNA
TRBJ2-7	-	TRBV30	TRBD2	CAWSVLGRAEQYF	TGTGCCTGGAGTGTATTAGGGAGGGCCGAGCAGTACTTC
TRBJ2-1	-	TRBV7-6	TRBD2	CASSARLAGGHNEQFF	TGTGCCAGCAGCGCTCGTCTAGCGGGAGGTCACAATGAGCAGTTCTTC
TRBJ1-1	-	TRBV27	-	CASSALQGTEAFF	TGTGCCAGCAGTGCGCTACAGGGCACTGAAGCTTTCTTT
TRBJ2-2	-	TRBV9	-	CASSVDGWGTTGELFF	TGTGCCAGCAGCGTAGATGGTTGGGGCACCACCGGGGAGCTGTTTTTT
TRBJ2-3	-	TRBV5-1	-	CASSSMGLTDTQYF	TGCGCCAGCAGCTCGATGGGCCTCACAGATACGCAGTATTTT
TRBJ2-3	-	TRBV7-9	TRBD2	CASSLELAGVLTDTQYF	TGTGCCAGCAGCTTAGAGCTAGCGGGGGTGCTCACAGATACGCAGTATTTT
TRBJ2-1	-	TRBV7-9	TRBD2	CASSPGLAAYNEQFF	TGTGCCAGCAGCCCAGGACTAGCGGCCTACAATGAGCAGTTCTTC
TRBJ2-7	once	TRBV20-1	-	CSASFPYEQYF	TGCAGTGCTAGCTTCCCCTACGAGCAGTACTTC
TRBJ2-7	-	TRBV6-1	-	CASSLTPVVHEQYF	TGTGCCAGCTCCTTAACACCTGTCGTCCACGAGCAGTACTTC
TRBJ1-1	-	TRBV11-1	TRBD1	CASSPTGVGTEAFF	TGTGCCAGCAGCCCAACAGGGGTGGGGACTGAAGCTTTCTTT
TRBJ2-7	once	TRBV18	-	CASSQEPYEQYF	TGTGCCAGCTCCCAGGAACCCTACGAGCAGTACTTC
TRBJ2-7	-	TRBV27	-	CASSLAGRTYEQYF	TGTGCCAGCAGTTTGGCGGGGCGAACCTACGAGCAGTACTTC
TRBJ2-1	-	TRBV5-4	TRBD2	CASSPGTRGDNEFF	TGTGCCAGCAGCCCGGGGACTAGGGGTGACAATGAGTTCTTC
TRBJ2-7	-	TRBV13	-	CASSLGQGQIPSSYEQYF	TGTGCCAGCAGCTTAGGGCAGGGCCAAATCCCCAGCTCCTACGAGCAGTACTTC
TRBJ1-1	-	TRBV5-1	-	CASSLDVSGTEAFF	TGCGCCAGCAGCTTGGATGTTTCGGGGACTGAAGCTTTCTTT
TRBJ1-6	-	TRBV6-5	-	CASSPAPGVNSPLHF	TGTGCCAGCAGCCCCGCCCCCGGGGTGAATTCACCCCTCCACTTT
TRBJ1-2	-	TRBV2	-	CAILTSPGQGPLYGYTF	TGTGCCATCCTAACTTCCCCGGGACAAGGACCTCTTTATGGCTACACCTTC
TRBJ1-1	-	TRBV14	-	CASSPRQYTEAFF	TGTGCCAGCAGTCCCCGACAGTACACTGAAGCTTTCTTT
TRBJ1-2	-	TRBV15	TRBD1	CATSSGTGGGYGYTF	TGTGCCACCAGCAGCGGGACAGGGGGCGGCTATGGCTACACCTTC
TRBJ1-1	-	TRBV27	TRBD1	CASSSPAGQGFMNTEAFF	TGTGCCAGCAGTTCACCTGCGGGACAGGGGTTCATGAACACTGAAGCTTTCTTT
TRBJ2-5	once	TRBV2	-	CASSENEGYVGTQETQYF	TGTGCCAGCAGTGAAAATGAAGGATACGTGGGGACACAAGAGACCCAGTACTTC
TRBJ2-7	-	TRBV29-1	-	CSVQGGVSYEQYF	TGCAGCGTCCAGGGCGGGGTCTCCTACGAGCAGTACTTC
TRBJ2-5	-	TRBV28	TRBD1	CASSSPQDRVFGETQYF	TGTGCCAGCAGCTCCCCCCAGGACAGGGTCTTCGGAGAGACCCAGTACTTC
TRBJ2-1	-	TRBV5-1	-	CASSEDTYNEQFF	TGCGCCAGCAGCGAGGACACTTACAATGAGCAGTTCTTC
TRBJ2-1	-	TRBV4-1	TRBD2	CASSQAPGAGVIDEQFF	TGCGCCAGCAGCCAGGCCCCGGGCGCGGGGGTGATCGATGAGCAGTTCTTC
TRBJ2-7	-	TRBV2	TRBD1	CAGSEGDSSLYEQYF	TGTGCCGGCTCAGAAGGGGACAGCTCCCTCTACGAGCAGTACTTC
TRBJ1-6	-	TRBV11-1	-	CASSLTPTDSPLHF	TGTGCCAGCAGCTTAACCCCGACAGATTCACCCCTCCACTTT
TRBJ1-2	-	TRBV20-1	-	CSAPGLGYTF	TGCAGTGCTCCGGGACTCGGCTACACCTTC
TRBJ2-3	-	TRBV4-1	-	CASSQKSSGIRLSTDTQYF	TGCGCCAGCAGCCAAAAGTCGTCCGGGATACGCCTGAGCACAGATACGCAGTATTTT
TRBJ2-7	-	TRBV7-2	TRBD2	CASSLRRSGGRNEQYF	TGTGCCAGCAGCTTAAGGCGTAGCGGGGGGCGAAACGAGCAGTACTTC
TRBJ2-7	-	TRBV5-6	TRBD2	CASSPGLAGGTHEQYF	TGTGCCAGCAGCCCCGGACTAGCGGGGGGGACGCACGAGCAGTACTTC
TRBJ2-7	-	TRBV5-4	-	CASSYGQSYEQYF	TGTGCCAGCAGCTACGGACAGTCCTACGAGCAGTACTTC